This passage covers 5 T cell receptor beta chains from one sample sequenced in a study of blood T cell repertoires in COVID-19 (dated by TCRdb to about 2020). The library was built by means of the immunoSEQ multiplex PCR assay. What TCRdb holds here is the immuneACCESS table cut down to in-frame rearrangements. Part of the clones is not present; checked against another copy, under half of the missing clones reflect an unresolved V gene, and the others are unexplained. The sample data list 250,000 or so clones, and roughly 80% of these were observed just once. Clones ranked in the top ten supply approximately 4% of the sample. The source material was peripheral blood. The origin of the receptors is a man in his fifties or sixties with acute or convalescent COVID-19.

A few counts support this clone. The chain couples TRBV6-5 to TRBJ2-1; 7 bases align to TRBD1. This CDR3 has 14 amino acids. Germline assignment: CDR1 MNHEY and CDR2 SVGAGI. V was clipped by 9 bases and J by 3 bases; unmatched bases: 8. CDR3 nucleotide sequence: TGTGCCAGTACCCCGGGACAGAGCTACAATGAGCAGTTCTTC. Its protein is CASTPGQSYNEQFF.

The rearrangement joins TRBV25-1 to TRBJ2-3; D is ambiguous. This CDR3 region has 11 residues. The V end lost 5 bases, the J end lost 5 bases, and 5 bases lay between the germline ends. The germline gives CDR1 MGHDK, CDR2 SYGVNS. The CDR3 region has the DNA TGTGCCAGCAGTTTTCTAGATACGCAGTATTTT. This sequence encodes CASSFLDTQYF.

The chain couples TRBV28 to TRBJ1-2; D perhaps matches TRBD1 (6 bases). Germline loops: CDR1 MDHEN, CDR2 SYDVKM. The CDR3 extends over 12 amino acids. V was shortened by 7 bases and J by 2 bases, with 8 bases between the two germline ends. The CDR3 coding sequence is TGTGCCAGCACGAGGGGGAACTATGGCTACACCTTC. This gives the protein CASTRGNYGYTF.

The chain uses TRBV11-2 and TRBJ2-7; D is uncertain. CDR3 length equals 13 residues. Germline lookup yields CDR1 SGHAT and CDR2 FQNNGV. V lost 4 bases to trimming and J lost 0 bases, with 7 bases between them. CDR3 coding DNA: TGTGCCAGCAGCTCGGCGGACTCCTACGAGCAGTACTTC. Protein product: CASSSADSYEQYF.

This clone is a singleton in its sample. The J gene is TRBJ1-2, the V gene TRBV29-1; no reliable D call. Per germline, CDR1 SQVTM and CDR2 ANQGSEA. V lost 7 bases and J lost 5, with 29 bases in between. The CDR3 loop spans 17 amino acids. The CDR3: CSAPGESEIGGEYGYTF. CDR3 DNA: TGCAGCGCCCCCGGAGAAAGCGAGATAGGCGGGGAGTATGGCTACACCTTC. The whole variable domain, filled in from reference TRBV29-1 and TRBJ1-2, reads SAVISQKPSRDICQRGTSLTIQCQVDSQVTMMFWYRQQPGQSLTLIATANQGSEATYESGFVIDKFPISRPNLTFSTLTVSNMSPEDSSIYLCSAPGESEIGGEYGYTFGSGTRLTVV.